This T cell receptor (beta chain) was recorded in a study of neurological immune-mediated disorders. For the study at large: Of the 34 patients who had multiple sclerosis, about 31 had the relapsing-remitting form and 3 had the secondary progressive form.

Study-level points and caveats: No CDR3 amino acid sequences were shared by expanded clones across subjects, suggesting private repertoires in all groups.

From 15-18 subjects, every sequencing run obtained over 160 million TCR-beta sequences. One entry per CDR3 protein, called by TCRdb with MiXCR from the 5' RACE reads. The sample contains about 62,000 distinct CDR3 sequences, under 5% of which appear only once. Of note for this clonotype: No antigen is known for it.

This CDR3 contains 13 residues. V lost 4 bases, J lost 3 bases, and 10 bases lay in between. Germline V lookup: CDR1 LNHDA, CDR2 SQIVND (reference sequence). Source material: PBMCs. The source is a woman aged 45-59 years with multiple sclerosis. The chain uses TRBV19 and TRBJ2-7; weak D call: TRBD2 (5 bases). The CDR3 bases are TGTGCCAGTAGTAACCAAGGGAGCTACGAGCAGTACTTC. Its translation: CASSNQGSYEQYF. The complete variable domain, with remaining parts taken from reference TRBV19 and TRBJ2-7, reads DGGITQSPKYLFRKEGQNVTLSCEQNLNHDAMYWYRQDPGQGLRLIYYSQIVNDFQKGDIAEGYSVSREKKESFPLTVTSAQKNPTAFYLCASSNQGSYEQYFGPGTRLTVT.